The entry that follows covers one T cell receptor beta chain sequence. At one end the junction does not follow the germline gene, possibly because of a read error. The data are from a study of blood T cell repertoires in COVID-19. Here immunoSEQ multiplex PCR was the method, and the copy in TCRdb shows in-frame clones only, minus some. The table shows approximately 210,000 clones, with around 87% occurring only once. The length of the CDR3 is 15 residues. The V gene's germline CDR1 is SGDLS and CDR2 YYNGEE. This TCR came from a woman in her 30s who had recovered from COVID-19. Sequenced material: PBMCs or T cells enriched from blood (not recorded which). The chain uses TRBV9 and TRBJ1-3; perhaps TRBD1 as D (6 bases). The CDR3 is CASSSWTATGNTIYF. In DNA, the CDR3 is TGTGCCAGCAGCTCCTGGACAGCTACTGGGAACACCATATATTTT.